The source of this T cell receptor beta chain is a study of blood T cells in healthy people across ages. The study's findings and limits: Roughly linear declines in TCR beta diversity per million T cells occurred with age.

To note about this clonotype: Its antigen is unknown.

A J-beta primer mix and a sample-barcoded 5' primer were used in a second PCR of about 6 to 12 cycles. Each cDNA was tagged by a template-switch adaptor containing 12 random nucleotides. TCRdb reprocessed the 5' RACE reads via MiXCR and lists one record per CDR3 protein. In the table there are 500,000 to 650,000 distinct CDR3 sequences, about 29% of which are singletons. This CDR3 is 15 amino acids long. With V trimmed by 3 bases and J by 6 bases, 10 bases remained unmatched. The same specimen was also included in a second study, on T cells of mothers and their children. From that paper: In cDNA synthesis, all of the extracted RNA was used at approximately 1.6 ug per 15 ul.

The source is a boy between 2 and 15 years old in good health. The sequenced sample was blood. The gene calls are TRBV12-3 or TRBV12-4 and TRBJ2-7; 8 bases align to TRBD2. The CDR3 loop is CASSFTGLVLGEQYF. CDR3 DNA sequence: TGTGCCAGCAGTTTCACGGGACTAGTCCTTGGCGAGCAGTACTTC.